Below, one T cell receptor beta chain is given with its context. It may be a read error: a sequence one base away is much more abundant. A TCRbeta library incorporating unique molecular identifiers was prepared. TCRdb passed the PCR reads through MiXCR, listing each CDR3 protein once. The table lists approximately 270,000 distinct CDR3 sequences, almost 10% of them singletons. This specimen comes from a study of T-cell reconstitution after alpha-beta-depleted transplantation in children. Trimming took off 4 bases at V and 4 bases at J, with 15 bases between the two ends. The CDR3 covers 15 residues. Germline CDR1 and CDR2: MRHNA and SNTAGT.

The genes are TRBV6-4 and TRBJ2-3; perhaps TRBD1 as D (5 bases). The sample in question was PBMCs from the stem cell graft donor, obtained from the stem cell graft. The TCR originated in a human donor who donated a stem cell graft to a child with SCID. The CDR3 region has the DNA TGTGCCAGCAGTGCCCGTTGGGGCAGGGCAGATACGCAGTATTTT. The encoded protein is CASSARWGRADTQYF.